Below, one TCR beta chain is given with its context. The target antigen is unknown. The CDR3 contains 14 residues. Germline V CDR1 and CDR2: MNHNY, SVGAGI (reference sequence). The V gene lost 6 bases and the J gene lost 0 bases, with 9 bases spanning the gap. This sample is part of a study of identifying expanded T cells in peripheral blood. Points from the study as a whole: Variance in clone template counts between roughly 2-week samples significantly increased with total template count across all healthy donors.

Sequencing used immunoSEQ multiplex PCR; TCRdb keeps in-frame clones, though not all of them. The sample has 100,000 or so clones; 70% to 90% are singletons. Collection occurred without any documented infections or immune events in donors. This clonotype was obtained from a person between 18 and 75 years old in good health. The sequencing sample was made of blood. The chain is built from TRBV6-6 and TRBJ1-3, with D unclear. The DNA of the CDR3 is TGTGCCAGCAGCCCGGATTACTCTGGAAACACCATATATTTT. Amino acids: CASSPDYSGNTIYF.